This TCR beta chain was identified in a study of human T cells and chemical hapten exposure (dated by TCRdb to the early 2020s). Describing the broader study: For sensitization, 2% DPC in acetone was applied to a roughly 2 cm by roughly 2 cm area of upper inner arm skin. Throughout the roughly 25-week study period, patients were also given weekly therapeutic DPC doses on the scalp. Patch testing was performed on the upper back with Finn chambers containing 0.01% DPC, and the patch tests were scored after 6 days according to International Contact Dermatitis Research Group standards. Most of the patients in the cohort were female, and the cohort covered alopecia areata with under or over 50% scalp involvement, alopecia totalis and alopecia universalis. Libraries were pooled for sequencing, and per-sample TCR yields varied mainly because of small differences in library volumes within the pool. This study followed changes in the peripheral blood TCR repertoire in vivo during primary and secondary sensitization of alopecia patients to the hapten diphenylcyclopropenone (DPC). Blood samples were taken from patients before sensitization (week 0) and then at 2, 6 and about 24 weeks after DPC sensitization. For TCR sequencing, blood came from 25 to 35 alopecia patients at anywhere from one to four time points (pre-sensitization, 2, 6 and 24 weeks).

The meaning of the sample's time point label: patch test 2, 6 weeks after DPC sensitization. The treatment or condition label here, explained by the study, means: therapeutic diphenylcyclopropenone sensitization with weekly scalp DPC. Blood at each patch-test visit was drawn before the patch test was applied. To be eligible, patients had to be aged 18 to 70, diagnosed with alopecia and judged suitable for DPC therapy, while pregnant patients were excluded. Total RNA was extracted from unfractionated whole blood collected in Tempus Blood RNA tubes. The table lists this clonotype with many counts. Its antigen is still unknown. No much larger clone exists at a distance of one base, and base qualities are not known. The library was generated by RACE. Sequencer: NextSeq 500. During library preparation, unique molecular identifiers were attached to individual cDNA molecules so that TCRs could be counted quantitatively and reproducibly. From each blood RNA sample, both TCR alpha and TCR beta chains were sequenced. The original methods were these. The median number of TCRs per sample was 95,638, ranging from about 23,224 to 690,600. V, J and CDR3 annotation of the TCR reads was carried out using the Decombinator software suite. To make PS versus PT1 abundance plots, every sample was subsampled to the same number of TCRs (28,000). Expanded TCRs were defined as absent before sensitization and observed at least eight times at the 2-week time point. Clones were called with MiXCR by TCRdb after fastp trimmed the public reads at Q25, and only in-frame beta chains were retained. All rows with the same CDR3 protein become a single entry with the most common DNA and genes. The V and J calls were determined by TCRdb, not by the authors. In this sample the table shows 35,000 to 45,000 distinct CDR3 sequences, around 9.3% of which occur a single time. Clones ranked in the top ten supply 15% of the sample.

CDR1 and CDR2 (SGHVS, FQNEAQ) derive from the germline V gene. The CDR3 runs 16 residues from the cysteine to the phenylalanine. CDR3 DNA only is kept here, 48 bases in frame from base 1. V loses 5 bases at its end and J loses 1 base; junction bases beyond the gene matches: 8. Results the study describes overall, beyond this receptor: Expanded TCRs formed significantly more large CDR3 similarity clusters than pre-sensitization or healthy control sets, consistent with antigen-driven responses. Because every patient had alopecia, a presumed autoimmune disease, the patients' immune response might differ from that of healthy individuals. After repeated subsampling, the strength of the expansion versus patch-test correlation and the threshold at which it became significant changed. DPC sensitization did not change how many TCRs were above 1 in 1000 frequency, and no evidence was found of alterations in global repertoire structure. Patch test score was positively correlated with the number of PT1 expanded TCRs, with significance at thresholds 8, 16 and 32 but not at 4.

The material sequenced was whole blood, taken in connection with sensitization to the hapten diphenylcyclopropenone (DPC). The receptor chain draws on TRBV7-8 and TRBJ1-1, and TRBD1 aligns with 9 junction nucleotides. The receptor was derived from a woman aged 40 to 49 with alopecia areata. Some clones in this sample may be carry-over from other donors' samples. The CDR3 protein is CASSKGQGKKNTEAFF. The bases are TGTGCCAGCAGCAAGGGACAGGGAAAAAAGAACACTGAAGCTTTCTTT.